Described below is a single T cell receptor beta chain sequence and its context. This record belongs to a study of blood T cell repertoires in COVID-19. Everyone who took part was roughly 18 to 89 years old, and they came from about 23 US areas. Germline assignment: CDR1 KGHSH and CDR2 LQKENI. CDR3 length: 14 amino acids. Trimming stripped 4 bases from V and 4 bases from J, with 13 bases between. Measured with immunoSEQ multiplex PCR; TCRdb has only the in-frame clones, and not every one. The table lists hundreds of thousands of clones, roughly nine tenths of them singletons. This rearrangement joins TRBV18 to TRBJ2-5; the D gene is possibly TRBD2 (5 bases). This receptor was obtained from a woman in her fifties or sixties in a cohort exposed to, infected with or recovered from COVID-19 (not recorded which). The sequenced material came from PBMCs or T cells enriched from blood (not recorded which). CDR3 sequence reads: CASSRAGAAETQYF. The CDR3 DNA reads as TGTGCCAGCTCACGCGCCGGAGCGGCAGAGACCCAGTACTTC.